This T cell receptor beta chain is from a study of monozygotic twins with inflammatory bowel disease. The CDR3 spans 17 residues. In germline, CDR1 is LGHNT, CDR2 FRNRAP. An amount of 3,500 to 4,500 ng of total RNA was used for each TCR library. Eight cDNA synthesis reactions were run for every sample. Template switching was used to attach UMIs, which incorporated a 6-nucleotide sample barcode. The study subjected TCRalpha and TCRbeta cDNA to two nested PCRs of approximately 16 and 10 cycles. TCRdb reprocessed the 5' RACE reads, with one entry per CDR3 protein and no DNA. This sample's table has 150,000 to 200,000 distinct CDR3 sequences.

Sequencing was performed on blood. This chain links TRBV12-5 with TRBJ2-1; TCRdb's D gene call, TRBD1, goes unchecked for lack of DNA. This clonotype was obtained from a human donor with ulcerative colitis or Crohn's disease, or a healthy co-twin of an affected twin (not recorded which). The CDR3 reads CASGFQIPYSGGNEQFF.